These 7 T cell receptor beta chains share one sample of origin, sequenced in a study of Graves' ophthalmopathy and Graves' hyperthyroidism. Amplification targeted the TCR beta CDR3 regions, with RNA transcripts as the source material. The authors performed first-round RT-PCR with HTBI primers and then a second-round multiplex PCR. TCRdb processed the multiplex PCR reads anew with MiXCR; each CDR3 protein has one entry. The sample gives about 410,000 distinct CDR3 sequences, 15% to 20% of which show up once; 1.6% is in the top ten. The specimen sequenced was peripheral blood. All receptors derive from a woman aged 18-29 years with Graves' ophthalmopathy.

This clonotype was seen ten or more times. The V gene is TRBV29-1, the J gene TRBJ2-7; 7 nucleotides agree with TRBD1. This CDR3 contains 12 residues. The germline CDR1 and CDR2 sequences are SQVTM and ANQGSEA. Unmatched junction bases numbered 5, after V lost 6 bases and J lost 3 bases. CDR3 nucleotide sequence: TGCAGCGTCGAAACAGGGGTCTACGAGCAGTACTTC. Its translation: CSVETGVYEQYF.

J is TRBJ1-1 and V is TRBV7-3; no clear D gene. This CDR3 has 13 amino acids. Germline V CDR1 and CDR2: SGHTA, FQGTGA. The ends were cut back, 4 bases at V and 3 bases at J, with 9 bases in the middle. The DNA of the CDR3 is TGTGCCAGCAGCTCATGGACCTACACTGAAGCTTTCTTT. This sequence encodes CASSSWTYTEAFF.

The chain has TRBV12-3 or TRBV12-4 and TRBJ2-5; 7 bases agree with TRBD1. After removal of 5 bases from V and 1 base from J, the junction contained 4 bases not matched to a gene. The CDR3 contains 14 residues. CDR3 sequence: CASSKDRFQETQYF. The CDR3 DNA reads TGTGCCAGCAGTAAGGACAGGTTCCAAGAGACCCAGTACTTC.

This clonotype appeared many times. At one end the junction does not follow the germline gene, possibly because of a read error. This rearrangement joins TRBV6-2 or TRBV6-3 to TRBJ1-3; D not certain. This CDR3 region has 14 residues. Germline-derived CDR1 and CDR2 are MNHEY and SVGEGT. The CDR3 protein is CASSYSPGGNAIYF. CDR3 sequence (DNA): TGTGCCAGCAGTTACTCTCCCGGCGGAAACGCCATATATTTT.

This clonotype appeared a single time. This could be a read error, since a much larger clone is one nucleotide away. V is TRBV6-5 and J is TRBJ2-5; D is ambiguous. The CDR3 extends over 14 amino acids. Germline V lookup: CDR1 MNHEY, CDR2 SVGAGI. DNA for the CDR3: TGTGCCATCAGTTATACCTTAGGCGGAGAGACCCAGTACTTC. It codes for CAISYTLGGETQYF.

This clonotype was found many times. V usage is TRBV6-2 or TRBV6-3 and J usage is TRBJ2-2; D not resolved. The length of the CDR3 is 17 residues. V was cut by 4 bases and J by 0 bases, with 15 bases left in between. Germline CDR1 MNHEY, CDR2 SVGEGT. The CDR3 region is CASSFSLGRTNTGELFF. CDR3 coding DNA: TGTGCCAGCAGTTTCTCTCTTGGACGGACGAACACCGGGGAGCTGTTTTTT.

This clonotype appeared many times. The V call is TRBV9, the J call TRBJ2-7, with 7 bases fitting TRBD1. The CDR3 runs 16 residues. Unmatched junction bases numbered 8, after V lost 0 bases and J lost 2 bases. Germline assignment: CDR1 SGDLS and CDR2 YYNGEE. The CDR3 nucleotides are TGTGCCAGCAGCGTAGGTTCTGACAGGGCGACCTACGAGCAGTACTTC. Its protein is CASSVGSDRATYEQYF.